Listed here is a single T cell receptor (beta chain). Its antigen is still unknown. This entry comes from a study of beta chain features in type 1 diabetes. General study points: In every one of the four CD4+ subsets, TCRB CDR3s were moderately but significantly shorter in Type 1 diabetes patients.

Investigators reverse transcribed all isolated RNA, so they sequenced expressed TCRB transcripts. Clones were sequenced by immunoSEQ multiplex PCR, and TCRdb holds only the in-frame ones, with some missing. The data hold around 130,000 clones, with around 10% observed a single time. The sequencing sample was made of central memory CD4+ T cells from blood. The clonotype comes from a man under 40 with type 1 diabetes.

CDR3 sequence: CASSPQGPSGDEQFF. The DNA of the CDR3 is TGTGCCAGCTCACCACAGGGGCCCTCAGGGGATGAGCAGTTCTTC. The gene calls are TRBV18 and TRBJ2-1, with D tentatively TRBD1 (6 bases). Per germline, CDR1 KGHSH and CDR2 LQKENI. The CDR3 length is 15 residues. V lost 1 base to trimming and J lost 8 bases, with 15 bases between them.